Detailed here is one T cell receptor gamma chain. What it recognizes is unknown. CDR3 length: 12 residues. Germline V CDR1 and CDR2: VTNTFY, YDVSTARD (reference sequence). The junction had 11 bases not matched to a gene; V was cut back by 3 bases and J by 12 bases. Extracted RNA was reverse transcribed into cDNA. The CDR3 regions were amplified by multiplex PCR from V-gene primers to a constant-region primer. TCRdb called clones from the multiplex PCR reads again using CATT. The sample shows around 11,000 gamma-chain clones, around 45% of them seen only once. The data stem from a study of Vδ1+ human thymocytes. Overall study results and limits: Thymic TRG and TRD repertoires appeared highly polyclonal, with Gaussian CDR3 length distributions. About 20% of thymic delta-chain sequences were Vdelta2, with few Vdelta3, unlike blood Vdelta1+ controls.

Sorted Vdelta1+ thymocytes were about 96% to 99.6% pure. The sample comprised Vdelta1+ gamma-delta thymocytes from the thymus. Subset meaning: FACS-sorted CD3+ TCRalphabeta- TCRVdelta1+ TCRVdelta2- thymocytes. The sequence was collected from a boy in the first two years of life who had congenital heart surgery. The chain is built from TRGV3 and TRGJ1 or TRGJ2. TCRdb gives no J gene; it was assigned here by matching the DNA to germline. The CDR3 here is CATWDRPGWKLF. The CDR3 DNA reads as TGTGCCACCTGGGACCGCCCCGGATGGAAACTCTTT.